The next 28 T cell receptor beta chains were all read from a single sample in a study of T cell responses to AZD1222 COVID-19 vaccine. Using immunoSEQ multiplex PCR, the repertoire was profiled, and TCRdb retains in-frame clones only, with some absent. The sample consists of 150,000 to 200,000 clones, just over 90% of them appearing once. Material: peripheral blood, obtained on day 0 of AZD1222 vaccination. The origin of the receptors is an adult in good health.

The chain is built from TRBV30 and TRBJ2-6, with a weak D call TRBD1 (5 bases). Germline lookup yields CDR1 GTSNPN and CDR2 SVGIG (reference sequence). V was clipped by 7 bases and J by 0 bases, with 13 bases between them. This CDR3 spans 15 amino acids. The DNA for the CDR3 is TGTGCCTCCAGGGTCGTGGGCTCTGGGGCCAACGTCCTGACTTTC. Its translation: CASRVVGSGANVLTF.

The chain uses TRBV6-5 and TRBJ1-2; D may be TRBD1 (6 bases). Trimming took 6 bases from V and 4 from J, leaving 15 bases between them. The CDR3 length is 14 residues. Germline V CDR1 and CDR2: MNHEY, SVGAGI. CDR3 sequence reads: CASSDTQGPYGYTF. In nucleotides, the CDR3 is TGTGCCAGCAGCGATACACAGGGTCCCTATGGCTACACCTTC.

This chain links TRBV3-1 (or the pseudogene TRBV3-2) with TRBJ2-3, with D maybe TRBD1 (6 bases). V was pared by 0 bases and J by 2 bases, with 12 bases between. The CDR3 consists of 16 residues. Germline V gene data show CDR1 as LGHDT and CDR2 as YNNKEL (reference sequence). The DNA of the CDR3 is TGTGCCAGCAGCCAAGATCGGGCAGGGGTCACAGATACGCAGTATTTT. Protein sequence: CASSQDRAGVTDTQYF.

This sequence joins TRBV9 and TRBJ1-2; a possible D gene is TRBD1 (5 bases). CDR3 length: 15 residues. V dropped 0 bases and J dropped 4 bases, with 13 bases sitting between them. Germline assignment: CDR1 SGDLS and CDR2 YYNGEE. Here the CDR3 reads CASSVGAGTAYGYTF. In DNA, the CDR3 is TGTGCCAGCAGCGTAGGAGCCGGGACGGCCTATGGCTACACCTTC.

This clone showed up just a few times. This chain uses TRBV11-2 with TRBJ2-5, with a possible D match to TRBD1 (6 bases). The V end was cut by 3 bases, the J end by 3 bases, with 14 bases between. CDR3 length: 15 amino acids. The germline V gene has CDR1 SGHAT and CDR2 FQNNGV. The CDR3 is CASSFSTGGEETQYF. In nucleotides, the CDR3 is TGTGCCAGCAGCTTTTCGACAGGTGGTGAAGAGACCCAGTACTTC.

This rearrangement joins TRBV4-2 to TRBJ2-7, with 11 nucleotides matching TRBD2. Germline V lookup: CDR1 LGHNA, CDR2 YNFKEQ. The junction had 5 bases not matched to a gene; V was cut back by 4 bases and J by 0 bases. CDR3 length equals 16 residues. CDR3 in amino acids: CASSLYSGGGSYEQYF. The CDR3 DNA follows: TGTGCCAGCAGCCTTTATAGCGGGGGGGGCTCCTACGAGCAGTACTTC.

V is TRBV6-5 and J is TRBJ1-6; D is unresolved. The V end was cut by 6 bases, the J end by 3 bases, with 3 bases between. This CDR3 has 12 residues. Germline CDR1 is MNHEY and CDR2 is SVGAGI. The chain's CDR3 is CASRDYNSPLHF. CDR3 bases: TGTGCCAGCAGGGACTATAATTCACCCCTCCACTTT.

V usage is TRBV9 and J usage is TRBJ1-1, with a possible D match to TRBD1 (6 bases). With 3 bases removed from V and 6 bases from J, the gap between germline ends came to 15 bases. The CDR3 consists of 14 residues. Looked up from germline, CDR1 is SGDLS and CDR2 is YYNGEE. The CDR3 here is CASSDGEGEAEAFF. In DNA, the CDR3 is TGTGCCAGCAGCGACGGGGAGGGGGAAGCTGAAGCTTTCTTT.

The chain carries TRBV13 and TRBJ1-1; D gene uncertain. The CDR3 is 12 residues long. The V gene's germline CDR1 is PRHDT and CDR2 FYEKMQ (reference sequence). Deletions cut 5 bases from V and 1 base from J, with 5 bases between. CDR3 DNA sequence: TGTGCCAGCAGCCGAACGAACACTGAAGCTTTCTTT. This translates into CASSRTNTEAFF. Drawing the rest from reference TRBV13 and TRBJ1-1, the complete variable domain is AAGVIQSPRHLIKEKRETATLKCYPIPRHDTVYWYQQGPGQDPQFLISFYEKMQSDKGSIPDRFSAQQFSDYHSELNMSSLELGDSALYFCASSRTNTEAFFGQGTRLTVV.

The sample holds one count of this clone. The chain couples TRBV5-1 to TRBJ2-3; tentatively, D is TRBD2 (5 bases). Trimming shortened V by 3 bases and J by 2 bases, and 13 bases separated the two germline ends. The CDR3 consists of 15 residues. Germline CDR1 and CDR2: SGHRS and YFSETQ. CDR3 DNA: TGCGCCAGCAGCTCCCGCGGGTTGCTCACAGATACGCAGTATTTT. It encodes CASSSRGLLTDTQYF.

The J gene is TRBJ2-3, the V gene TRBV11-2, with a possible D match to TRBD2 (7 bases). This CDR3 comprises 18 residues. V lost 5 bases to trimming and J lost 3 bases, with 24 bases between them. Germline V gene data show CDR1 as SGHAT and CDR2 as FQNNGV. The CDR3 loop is CASSLERGGSGVTDTQYF. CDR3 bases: TGTGCCAGCAGCCTCGAACGCGGGGGCAGCGGCGTTACAGATACGCAGTATTTT.

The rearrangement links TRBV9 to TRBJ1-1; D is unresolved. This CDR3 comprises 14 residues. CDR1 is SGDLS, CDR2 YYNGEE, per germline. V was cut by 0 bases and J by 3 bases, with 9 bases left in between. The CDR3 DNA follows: TGTGCCAGCAGCGTAGGGGGTGGTGACACTGAAGCTTTCTTT. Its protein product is CASSVGGGDTEAFF. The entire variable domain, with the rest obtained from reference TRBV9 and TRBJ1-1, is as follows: DSGVTQTPKHLITATGQRVTLRCSPRSGDLSVYWYQQSLDQGLQFLIQYYNGEERAKGNILERFSAQQFPDLHSELNLSSLELGDSALYFCASSVGGGDTEAFFGQGTRLTVV.

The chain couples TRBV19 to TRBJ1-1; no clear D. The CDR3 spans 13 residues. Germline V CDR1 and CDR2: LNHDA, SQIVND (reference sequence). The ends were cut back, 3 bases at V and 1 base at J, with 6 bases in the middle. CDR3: CASSILENTEAFF. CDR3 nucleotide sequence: TGTGCCAGTAGTATTTTGGAGAACACTGAAGCTTTCTTT.

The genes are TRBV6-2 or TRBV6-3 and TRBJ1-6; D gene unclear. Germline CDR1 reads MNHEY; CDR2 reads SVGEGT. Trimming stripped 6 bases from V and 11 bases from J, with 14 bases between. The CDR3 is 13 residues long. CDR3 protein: CASSLLPVAPLHF. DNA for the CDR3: TGTGCCAGCAGCCTCCTGCCGGTGGCACCCCTCCACTTT.

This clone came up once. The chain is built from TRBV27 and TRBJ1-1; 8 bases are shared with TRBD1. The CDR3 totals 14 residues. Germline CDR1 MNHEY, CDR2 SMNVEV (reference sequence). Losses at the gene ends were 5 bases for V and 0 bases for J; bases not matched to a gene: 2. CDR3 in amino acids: CASSKDRVNTEAFF. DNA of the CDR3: TGTGCCAGCAGTAAGGACAGGGTGAACACTGAAGCTTTCTTT.

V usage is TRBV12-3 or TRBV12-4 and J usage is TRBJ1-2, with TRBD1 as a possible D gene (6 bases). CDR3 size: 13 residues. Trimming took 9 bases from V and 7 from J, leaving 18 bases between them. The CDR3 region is CASSRGMASGYTF. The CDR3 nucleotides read TGTGCCAGTAGCAGGGGAATGGCAAGTGGCTACACCTTC.

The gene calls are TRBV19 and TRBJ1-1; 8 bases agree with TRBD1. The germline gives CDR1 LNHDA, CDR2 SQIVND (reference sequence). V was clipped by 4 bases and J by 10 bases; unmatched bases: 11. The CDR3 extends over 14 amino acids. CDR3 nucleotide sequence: TGTGCCAGTAGTAGCTGGGACAGGAACGAGTTAGCTTTCTTT. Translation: CASSSWDRNELAFF.

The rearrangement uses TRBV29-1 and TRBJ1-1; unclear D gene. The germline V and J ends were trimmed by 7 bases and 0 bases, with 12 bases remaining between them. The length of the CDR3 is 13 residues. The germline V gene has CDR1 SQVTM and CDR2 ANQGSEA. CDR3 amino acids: CSAVRPLNTEAFF. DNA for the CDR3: TGCAGCGCCGTTCGGCCCTTGAACACTGAAGCTTTCTTT.

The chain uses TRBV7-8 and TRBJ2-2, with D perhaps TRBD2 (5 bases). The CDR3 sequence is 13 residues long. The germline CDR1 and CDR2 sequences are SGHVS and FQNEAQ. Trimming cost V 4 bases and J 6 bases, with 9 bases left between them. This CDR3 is CASSSDGAGELFF. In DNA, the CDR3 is TGTGCCAGCAGCTCGGACGGGGCCGGGGAGCTGTTTTTT.

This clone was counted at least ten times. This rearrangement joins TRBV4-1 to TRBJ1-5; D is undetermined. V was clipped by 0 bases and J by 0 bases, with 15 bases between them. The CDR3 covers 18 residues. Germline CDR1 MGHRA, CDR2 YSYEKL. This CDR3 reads CASSQDKLGQLSNQPQHF. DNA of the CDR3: TGCGCCAGCAGCCAAGATAAGTTAGGGCAGCTTAGCAATCAGCCCCAGCATTTT.

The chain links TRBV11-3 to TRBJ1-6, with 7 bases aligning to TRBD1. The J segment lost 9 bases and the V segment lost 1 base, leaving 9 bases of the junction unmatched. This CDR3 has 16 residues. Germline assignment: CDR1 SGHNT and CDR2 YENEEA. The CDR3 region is CASSLGPDRLGSPLHF. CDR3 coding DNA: TGTGCCAGCAGCTTAGGGCCGGACAGGCTCGGTTCACCCCTCCACTTT. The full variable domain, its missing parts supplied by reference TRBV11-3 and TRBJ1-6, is EAGVVQSPRYKIIEKKQPVAFWCNPISGHNTLYWYLQNLGQGPELLIRYENEEAVDDSQLPKDRFSAERLKGVDSTLKIQPAELGDSAVYLCASSLGPDRLGSPLHFGNGTRLTVT.

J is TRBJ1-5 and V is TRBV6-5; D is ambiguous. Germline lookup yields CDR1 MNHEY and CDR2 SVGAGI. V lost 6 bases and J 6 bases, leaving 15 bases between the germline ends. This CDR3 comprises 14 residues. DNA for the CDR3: TGTGCCAGCAGCCGGACTGAGGATATTCAGCCCCAGCATTTT. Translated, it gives CASSRTEDIQPQHF.

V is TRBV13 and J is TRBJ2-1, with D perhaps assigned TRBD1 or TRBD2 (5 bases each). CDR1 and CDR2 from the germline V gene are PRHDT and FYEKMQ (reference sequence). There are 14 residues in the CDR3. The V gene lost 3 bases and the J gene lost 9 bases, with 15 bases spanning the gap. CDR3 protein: CASSFQGAWGEQFF. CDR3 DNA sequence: TGTGCCAGCAGCTTTCAGGGAGCTTGGGGTGAGCAGTTCTTC.

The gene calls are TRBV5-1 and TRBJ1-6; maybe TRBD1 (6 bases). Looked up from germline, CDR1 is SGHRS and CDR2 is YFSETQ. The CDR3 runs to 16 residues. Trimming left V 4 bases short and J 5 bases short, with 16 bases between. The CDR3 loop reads CASSLTGRGDNSPLHF. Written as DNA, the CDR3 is TGCGCCAGCAGCCTCACAGGGAGGGGAGATAATTCACCCCTCCACTTT.

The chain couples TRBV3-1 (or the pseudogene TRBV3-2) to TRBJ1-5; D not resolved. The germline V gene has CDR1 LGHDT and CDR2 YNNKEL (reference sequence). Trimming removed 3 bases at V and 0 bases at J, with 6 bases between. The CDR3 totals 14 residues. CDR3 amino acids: CASSQGSSNQPQHF. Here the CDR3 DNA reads TGTGCCAGCAGCCAGGGCAGTAGCAATCAGCCCCAGCATTTT.

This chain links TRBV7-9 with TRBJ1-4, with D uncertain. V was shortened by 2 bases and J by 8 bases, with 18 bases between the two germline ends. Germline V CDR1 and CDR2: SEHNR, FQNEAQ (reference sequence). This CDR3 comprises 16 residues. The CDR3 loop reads CASSLRLKTLQEKLFF. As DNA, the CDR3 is TGTGCCAGCAGCTTAAGGTTAAAGACTCTCCAAGAAAAACTGTTTTTT.

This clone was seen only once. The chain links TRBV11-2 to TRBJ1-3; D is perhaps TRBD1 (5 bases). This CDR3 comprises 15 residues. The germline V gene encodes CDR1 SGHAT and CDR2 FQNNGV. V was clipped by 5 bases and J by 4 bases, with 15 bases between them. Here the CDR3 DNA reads TGTGCCAGCAGCCCTACAGGTCCCCTCGGAAACACCATATATTTT. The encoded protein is CASSPTGPLGNTIYF.

The DNA for the CDR3 is TGTGCCAGCAACCCCGGCGGGGGGGCCGTAGATACGCAGTATTTT. It codes for CASNPGGGAVDTQYF. The chain has TRBV28 and TRBJ2-3, with 9 bases fitting TRBD2. The CDR3 spans 15 residues. CDR1 and CDR2 (germline): MDHEN, SYDVKM. Trimming at V came to 7 bases and at J to 5 bases, leaving 10 bases not matched to a gene.